The text below deals with one TCR beta chain. Antigen specificity is unknown. The sample originates from a study of T cell responses to AZD1222 COVID-19 vaccine. Data came from immunoSEQ multiplex PCR; TCRdb stores just in-frame clones and leaves some out. The data show 150,000 to 200,000 clones, 85% to 95% seen once. General study findings and limits: Two doses of AZD1222 preceded a rise in Spike-specific TCR breadth and depth. Spike-spanning, vaccine-associated CD4 TCRs were dominant at 160-218 and 743-854. After the peak T cell response, and only then, were repertoires sampled. Baseline serology detected seropositivity in only five or six AZD1222 recipients.

Trimming removed 1 base from V and 6 bases from J, with 12 bases in between. Germline lookup yields CDR1 SEHNR and CDR2 FQNEAQ (reference sequence). The CDR3 runs 14 residues. The material sequenced was peripheral blood, taken on day 0 of AZD1222 vaccination. The chain recombines TRBV7-9 with TRBJ1-1, with no clear D. This TCR derives from an adult in good health. The DNA for the CDR3 is TGTGCCAGCAGCTTAGAGGTAGGGTCCGCTGAAGCTTTCTTT. As protein: CASSLEVGSAEAFF.